This T cell receptor beta chain originates from a study of control samples from healthy donors and cancer patients. This clone was seen a few times. The protocol was immunoSEQ multiplex PCR, while the TCRdb copy is restricted to in-frame clones and leaves out a portion. The sample yields about 80,000 clones, approximately 88% seen once. This sequence was found in a woman aged 55-70 years in good health. Sequencing input: blood.

This CDR3 reads CASSLSFGGTIYF. The CDR3 DNA sequence: TGTGCCAGCAGTTTATCGTTTGGGGGGACCATATATTTT. This chain uses TRBV27 with TRBJ1-3; perhaps TRBD1 as D (5 bases). This CDR3 has 13 residues. Per germline, CDR1 MNHEY and CDR2 SMNVEV (reference sequence). V was shortened by 0 bases and J by 10 bases, with 10 bases between the two germline ends.